The rows below give T cell receptor beta chains drawn from one sample of a study of shared clonotypes between healthy human individuals. Produced via immunoSEQ multiplex PCR; TCRdb's table is partial and in-frame only. Of 2 million to 3 million clones listed, approximately 93% were seen once; the top ten hold 0.36%. Sequenced material: naive CD4+ T cells from PBMCs. The receptor source for this set is a man between 18 and 29 years old in good health. Some clones in this sample may be carry-over from other donors' samples. CDR3s leave out the opening cysteine and the closing phenylalanine or tryptophan. A D gene is named only where the DNA matches it firmly. Clone size is given for some rows only: seen once, a few or many times, or a class if the clone is expanded.

v_gene	abundance	d_gene	CDR3aa
TRBV19	NA	TRBD1	ASRDRGLRFYNEQF
TRBV5-4	NA	TRBD2	ASSPRASGFYEQF
TRBV11-2	NA	NA	ASSPFSQGSGYT
TRBV6-5	NA	NA	ASSYRSGNTIY
TRBV5-4	once	NA	ASRGGAAGTEAF
TRBV7-2	NA	NA	ASSSRNTEAF
TRBV29-1	NA	NA	SVSPSSYEQY
TRBV7-2	NA	TRBD2	ASSFGLAGNEQF
TRBV25-1	NA	TRBD2	ASRLRGVSYEQY
TRBV18	few	NA	ASSPSEGTEAF
TRBV9	NA	NA	ASSVGWGSGELF
TRBV9	NA	TRBD2	ASSEGLAVRLHEQY
TRBV28	once	NA	ASSVTGTEYNEQF
TRBV19	NA	NA	ASSSKVGNSNQPQH
TRBV5-1	NA	NA	ASSLTSTYEQY
TRBV7-9	NA	TRBD2	ASIPGLAVSGTDTQY
TRBV11-1	NA	TRBD2	ASSPTSGYPFEQF
TRBV10-3	NA	NA	AISVGLGDTQY
TRBV5-1	NA	NA	ASSLEAASVQETQY
TRBV19	NA	TRBD1	ARVDRGGKPNEAF
TRBV2	NA	NA	ASSLTQETQY
TRBV5-4	NA	NA	ASSPTKGVGANVLT
TRBV7-2	NA	NA	ASSLGTVTYNEQF
TRBV7-3	NA	NA	ASSLRPTDTQY
TRBV5-1	NA	TRBD2	ASSLALAGGTTDTQY
TRBV5-1	NA	NA	ASSLVPAGDTEAF
TRBV5-1	NA	NA	ASSLEVSSYEQY
TRBV7-2	NA	NA	ASSLVAGNQPQH
TRBV15	once	NA	ATSRKQKRAYNEQF
TRBV7-9	few	NA	ASTHPLGAGDEKLF
TRBV10-3	NA	NA	AIKVGADYEQY
TRBV30	NA	NA	AWKVGVGTDTQY
TRBV19	NA	NA	ASRGRRAANTGELF
TRBV9	NA	NA	ASSARGQSSYNEQF
TRBV18	NA	NA	ASSPPPGITEAF
TRBV28	NA	NA	ASSHGQLSSYNEQF
TRBV29-1	NA	NA	SVEAPEGRLAKNIQY
TRBV9	NA	TRBD1	ASSELPGQTLSGNTIY
TRBV6-1	NA	TRBD1	ASSEATGAGNTIY